This T cell receptor beta chain was captured in a study of T cell repertoires in cytomegalovirus infection. At the level of the study: It can be stated that public TCR beta signatures indicated CMV infection as well as a matching HLA type. Study-level results: Accumulated public TCR beta family frequency recognized individuals carrying CMV together with the relevant HLA. Across the ex vivo response, the dominant clonotypes were HLA-C-restricted CMV-specific TCR beta clonotypes.

Turning to this clonotype: Its antigen is undetermined. Relative to the germline gene, one junction end is altered; a read error may explain this.

One entry per CDR3 protein, called by TCRdb with MiXCR from the reads. The sample records some 130,000 distinct CDR3 sequences, roughly a quarter being singletons. From germline, CDR1 is SGHTA and CDR2 FQGNSA. This CDR3 has 13 amino acids. The V call is TRBV7-2, the J call TRBJ1-2, with D possibly TRBD1 on 6 matching bases. Sequenced material: PBMCs, sequenced either directly or after in vitro stimulation (not recorded which). The source is a human donor in good health (CMV status not recorded). Some clones in this sample may be carry-over from other donors' samples. As DNA, the CDR3 is TGTGCCAGCGGCTTAGACAGGCTAACCGGCTACACCTTC. It yields the protein CASGLDRLTGYTF.